These 24 T cell receptor beta chains originate from one sample sequenced in a study of cytomegalovirus exposure and HLA in healthy donors. Amplification used 60 Vbeta primers and 13 Jbeta primers. Profiled with immunoSEQ multiplex PCR; TCRdb holds only in-frame clones, not every one. The sample records 65,000 to 85,000 clones, almost 80% being singletons. The sequenced material came from PBMCs. All receptors derive from a woman aged 40 to 50 in good health and CMV-seropositive.

This rearrangement joins TRBV30 to TRBJ1-1; 7 positions match TRBD1. The germline V gene has CDR1 GTSNPN and CDR2 SVGIG (reference sequence). V dropped 3 bases and J dropped 2; count of bases not matched to a gene: 6. CDR3 length: 14 residues. The CDR3 sequence is CAWSGDRENTEAFF. Written as DNA, the CDR3 is TGTGCCTGGAGCGGAGACAGGGAAAACACTGAAGCTTTCTTT.

This sequence joins TRBV5-6 and TRBJ1-6; 7 positions agree with TRBD1. Germline-derived CDR1 and CDR2 are SGHDT and YYEEEE. The CDR3 loop spans 17 amino acids. V lost 3 bases, J lost 0 bases, and 6 bases stayed unmatched. CDR3 nucleotides: TGTGCCAGCAGCTACACAGGGGTCAGCTCCTATAATTCACCCCTCCACTTT. It is translated as CASSYTGVSSYNSPLHF.

The chain joins TRBV7-7 to TRBJ1-5; D call uncertain. From germline, CDR1 is SSHAT and CDR2 FNYEAQ (reference sequence). V lost 5 bases and J lost 6, with 32 bases in between. This CDR3 is built from 20 residues. The CDR3 DNA reads as TGTGCCAGCAGCCCCCGATTTAGGCGGATCTGCCAGTATGTGAGTCAGCCCCAGCATTTT. Protein: CASSPRFRRICQYVSQPQHF.

The chain uses TRBV9 and TRBJ2-2; D is ambiguous. Germline V lookup: CDR1 SGDLS, CDR2 YYNGEE. The CDR3 is made up of 15 amino acids. The germline V and J ends were trimmed by 3 bases and 1 base, with 10 bases remaining between them. The CDR3 bases are TGTGCCAGCAGCGCTTACGACTTGAACACCGGGGAGCTGTTTTTT. As protein: CASSAYDLNTGELFF. Together with reference TRBV9 and TRBJ2-2, the CDR3 gives the full variable domain: DSGVTQTPKHLITATGQRVTLRCSPRSGDLSVYWYQQSLDQGLQFLIQYYNGEERAKGNILERFSAQQFPDLHSELNLSSLELGDSALYFCASSAYDLNTGELFFGEGSRLTVL.

This chain links TRBV4-1 with TRBJ1-2; D is possibly TRBD1 (6 bases). The V gene lost 8 bases and the J gene lost 2 bases, with 24 bases spanning the gap. Germline V lookup: CDR1 MGHRA, CDR2 YSYEKL. This CDR3 contains 17 residues. The CDR3 loop reads CASRRDRTAPLNYGYTF. The CDR3, as DNA: TGCGCCAGCCGCCGCGACAGGACGGCGCCACTCAACTATGGCTACACCTTC.

This sequence joins TRBV19 and TRBJ1-5, with TRBD1 as a possible D gene (6 bases). The CDR3 covers 15 residues. Per germline, CDR1 LNHDA and CDR2 SQIVND (reference sequence). The V and J ends lost 5 bases and 2 bases respectively, with 13 bases between them. The CDR3 spells CASSSRGRGNQPQHF. For the CDR3, the DNA is TGTGCCAGTAGTTCCAGGGGCAGGGGCAATCAGCCCCAGCATTTT.

The J gene is TRBJ2-3, the V gene TRBV11-2; 14 nucleotides agree with TRBD2. V lost 6 bases, J lost 9 bases, and 11 bases stayed unmatched. The CDR3 contains 16 residues. Germline V gene data show CDR1 as SGHAT and CDR2 as FQNNGV. CDR3: CASRVPGTSGGGTQYF. The CDR3 bases are TGTGCCAGCAGGGTACCTGGGACTAGCGGGGGTGGCACGCAGTATTTT.

V is TRBV6-1 and J is TRBJ1-1; TRBD1 agrees at 7 bases. V was pared by 3 bases and J by 10 bases, with 11 bases of the junction left unmatched. Germline assignment: CDR1 MNHNS and CDR2 SASEGT. The CDR3 is 14 residues long. This chain's CDR3 is CASSELNTGARAFF. As DNA, the CDR3 is TGTGCCAGCAGTGAGCTAAACACAGGGGCAAGAGCTTTCTTT.

The chain is built from TRBV6-1 and TRBJ2-3, with 7 bases that match TRBD1. V shed 4 bases, J shed 3 bases, and the junction held 4 bases outside the gene matches. The germline V gene encodes CDR1 MNHNS and CDR2 SASEGT. The CDR3 spans 14 residues. CDR3 residues: CASSGDRRTDTQYF. The CDR3 DNA sequence: TGTGCCAGCAGTGGGGACAGAAGGACAGATACGCAGTATTTT.

This clone was picked up a small number of times. The J gene is TRBJ2-1, the V gene TRBV7-9, with a tentative D call TRBD2 (6 bases). The CDR3 is made up of 14 amino acids. Germline V gene lookup returns CDR1 SEHNR and CDR2 FQNEAQ (reference sequence). V lost 8 bases, J lost 0 bases, and 11 bases lay in between. DNA of the CDR3: TGTGCCAGCTCCTTAGCGGCCTCCTACAATGAGCAGTTCTTC. It yields the protein CASSLAASYNEQFF.

This clone has a single count. V gene TRBV10-3 combines with J gene TRBJ2-7; 11 nucleotides align to TRBD2. The J segment lost 4 bases and the V segment lost 3 bases, leaving 5 bases of the junction unmatched. The CDR3 has 15 residues. Germline values: CDR1 ENHRY, CDR2 SYGVKD. The CDR3 DNA sequence: TGTGCCATCAGTGACCCGACTAGCGGGAATTACGAGCAGTACTTC. It translates to CAISDPTSGNYEQYF.

The chain uses TRBV6-5 and TRBJ2-7; unclear D gene. The CDR3 is 11 amino acids. V gave up 5 bases and J gave up 2 bases, with 4 bases separating them. Germline lookup yields CDR1 MNHEY and CDR2 SVGAGI. The CDR3 region is CASSNTYEQYF. As DNA, the CDR3 is TGTGCCAGCAGTAACACCTACGAGCAGTACTTC.

J is TRBJ1-6 and V is TRBV2; 7 positions agree with TRBD1. V lost 6 bases and J lost 6; bases outside the gene matches: 8. This CDR3 contains 15 residues. The germline CDR1 and CDR2 sequences are SNHLY and FYNNEI. CDR3 bases: TGTGCCAGCAGGATGGACAGGAACAGTAATTCACCCCTCCACTTT. The encoded protein is CASRMDRNSNSPLHF.

The genes are TRBV6-1 and TRBJ2-7, with 11 bases lining up with TRBD1. The length of the CDR3 is 14 residues. The germline V gene has CDR1 MNHNS and CDR2 SASEGT. V shed 7 bases and J 3 bases; nucleotides not matched to a gene: 5. The CDR3 is CASIGGQGGYEQYF. CDR3 DNA: TGTGCCAGCATCGGGGGACAGGGGGGCTACGAGCAGTACTTC.

The genes are TRBV5-8 and TRBJ2-1; a possible D gene is TRBD2 (5 bases). Germline lookup yields CDR1 SGHTS and CDR2 YDEGEE. The V end lost 4 bases, the J end lost 5 bases, and 22 bases lay between the germline ends. The CDR3 is 17 amino acids. The CDR3 region is CASSPNERKISHNEQFF. CDR3 sequence (DNA): TGTGCCAGCAGCCCCAATGAGCGGAAGATTAGCCACAATGAGCAGTTCTTC. The whole variable domain, filled in from reference TRBV5-8 and TRBJ2-1, reads EAGVTQSPTHLIKTRGQQATLRCSPISGHTSVYWYQQALGLGLQFLLWYDEGEERNRGNFPPRFSGRQFPNYSSELNVNALELEDSALYLCASSPNERKISHNEQFFGPGTRLTVL.

The CDR3 DNA reads as TGTGCCAGCAGCTTAGGACAGGTTATCAATGAGCAGTTCTTC. It yields the protein CASSLGQVINEQFF. The chain recombines TRBV13 with TRBJ2-1; perhaps TRBD1 as D (5 bases). The germline V gene has CDR1 PRHDT and CDR2 FYEKMQ (reference sequence). CDR3 length equals 14 residues. The V gene lost 0 bases and the J gene lost 6 bases, with 9 bases spanning the gap.

The chain joins TRBV27 to TRBJ1-1; 8 positions match TRBD1. CDR1 and CDR2 from the germline V gene are MNHEY and SMNVEV (reference sequence). This CDR3 is built from 14 residues. V shed 2 bases, J shed 3 bases, and the junction held 2 bases outside the gene matches. This chain's CDR3 is CASSLQGAYTEAFF. The CDR3 DNA follows: TGTGCCAGCAGTTTACAGGGGGCTTACACTGAAGCTTTCTTT.

The V call is TRBV4-1, the J call TRBJ2-4; the D gene is possibly TRBD1 (6 bases). Germline values: CDR1 MGHRA, CDR2 YSYEKL. Trimming cost V 2 bases and J 3 bases, with 11 bases left between them. This CDR3 spans 15 amino acids. CDR3 loop: CASSQLGALKNIQYF. The CDR3 nucleotides are TGCGCCAGCAGCCAATTGGGGGCGCTCAAAAACATTCAGTACTTC.

The sample holds one count of this clone. This chain joins TRBV4-1 and TRBJ2-7; 9 bases map to TRBD1. The CDR3 is 17 residues long. Germline values: CDR1 MGHRA, CDR2 YSYEKL. J was trimmed by 6 bases and V by 2 bases; bases with no gene match: 14. DNA for the CDR3: TGCGCCAGCAGCCAACCCCCAGGGGGGACAGGGCTTAGCGAGCAGTACTTC. This sequence encodes CASSQPPGGTGLSEQYF.

The genes are TRBV23-1 and TRBJ1-5; TRBD1 is a possible D gene (5 bases). TRBV23-1 is an ORF for which the function is uncertain. The CDR3 is 16 amino acids. Trimming shortened V by 0 bases and J by 5 bases, and 14 bases separated the two germline ends. CDR3 nucleotide sequence: TGCGCCAGCAGTCAATCCGCCGGGGGAGCTGATCAGCCCCAGCATTTT. Its protein is CASSQSAGGADQPQHF.

This chain links TRBV9 with TRBJ2-1; 8 bases line up with TRBD1. Germline V gene lookup returns CDR1 SGDLS and CDR2 YYNGEE. The CDR3 length is 15 residues. Germline trimming cut 0 bases from V and 4 bases from J; bases unmatched to any gene: 3. CDR3 nucleotides: TGTGCCAGCAGCGTAGACACAGGGGGTTACAATGAGCAGTTCTTC. Its protein is CASSVDTGGYNEQFF.

The chain links TRBV18 to TRBJ1-1; 8 bases are a match to TRBD1. Germline V gives CDR1 KGHSH, CDR2 LQKENI. With 3 bases clipped from V and 2 bases from J, the junction kept 2 bases outside the gene matches. CDR3 length: 14 amino acids. Here the CDR3 reads CASSPGQVNTEAFF. In DNA form, the CDR3 reads TGTGCCAGCTCACCGGGACAGGTAAACACTGAAGCTTTCTTT.

The rearrangement uses TRBV7-9 and TRBJ1-1, with D perhaps matching TRBD1 (6 bases). Germline assignment: CDR1 SEHNR and CDR2 FQNEAQ (reference sequence). This CDR3 region has 13 residues. Trimming took off 0 bases at V and 8 bases at J, with 10 bases between the two ends. CDR3 sequence reads: CASSLALGTEAFF. Here the CDR3 DNA reads TGTGCCAGCAGCTTAGCGCTCGGGACAGAAGCTTTCTTT.

V usage is TRBV4-1 and J usage is TRBJ2-7; a weak D match, TRBD2 (6 bases). The CDR3 has 16 amino acids. The germline CDR1 and CDR2 sequences are MGHRA and YSYEKL. Trimming cost V 3 bases and J 0 bases, with 15 bases left between them. CDR3 sequence: CASSQDGGGFSYEQYF. In DNA, the CDR3 is TGCGCCAGCAGCCAGGACGGGGGAGGCTTCTCCTACGAGCAGTACTTC.